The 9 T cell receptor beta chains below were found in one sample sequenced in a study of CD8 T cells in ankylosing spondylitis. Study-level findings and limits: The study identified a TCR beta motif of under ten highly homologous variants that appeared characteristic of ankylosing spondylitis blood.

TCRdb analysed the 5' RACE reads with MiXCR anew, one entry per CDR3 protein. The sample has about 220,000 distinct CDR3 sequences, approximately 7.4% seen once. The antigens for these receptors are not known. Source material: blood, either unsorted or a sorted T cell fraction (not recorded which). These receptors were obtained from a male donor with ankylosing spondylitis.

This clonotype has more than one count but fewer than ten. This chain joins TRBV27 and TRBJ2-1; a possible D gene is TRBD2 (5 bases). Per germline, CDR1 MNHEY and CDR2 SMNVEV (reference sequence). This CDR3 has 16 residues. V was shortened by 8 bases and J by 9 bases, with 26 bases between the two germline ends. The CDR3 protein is CASADGGEIRLGEQFF. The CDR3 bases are TGTGCCAGCGCCGACGGTGGGGAGATACGTCTGGGTGAGCAGTTCTTC.

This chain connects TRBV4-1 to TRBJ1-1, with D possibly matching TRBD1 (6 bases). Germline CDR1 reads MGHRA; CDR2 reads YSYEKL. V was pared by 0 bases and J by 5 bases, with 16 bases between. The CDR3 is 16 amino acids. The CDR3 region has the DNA TGCGCCAGCAGCCAAGATCCCTACGGGGGCGGAACTGAAGCTTTCTTT. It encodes CASSQDPYGGGTEAFF.

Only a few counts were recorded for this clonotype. In DNA, the CDR3 is TGTGCCAGCAGTAAAACCGGGACAGGGGATTACGAGCAGTACTTC. It specifies CASSKTGTGDYEQYF. V and J are TRBV27 and TRBJ2-7; 10 nucleotides line up with TRBD1. After removal of 5 bases from V and 4 bases from J, the junction contained 8 bases not matched to a gene. The CDR3 sequence is 15 residues long. Germline CDR1 is MNHEY and CDR2 is SMNVEV (reference sequence).

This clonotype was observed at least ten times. CDR3 protein: CASSLAYDNMAQYF. In DNA, the CDR3 is TGTGCCAGCAGCTTAGCTTACGACAACATGGCGCAGTACTTC. The rearrangement uses TRBV7-8 and TRBJ2-7; D is ambiguous. The CDR3 covers 14 residues. Per germline, CDR1 SGHVS and CDR2 FQNEAQ. The ends were cut back, 0 bases at V and 9 bases at J, with 15 bases in the middle.

The CDR3 sequence: CASSRISGSSYEQYF. The CDR3 DNA is TGTGCCAGCAGCCGCATTAGCGGGAGTTCCTACGAGCAGTACTTC. The rearrangement links TRBV7-9 to TRBJ2-7; 9 positions match TRBD2. This CDR3 spans 15 amino acids. Germline trimming cut 5 bases from V and 1 base from J; bases unmatched to any gene: 6. Germline V gene lookup returns CDR1 SEHNR and CDR2 FQNEAQ (reference sequence).

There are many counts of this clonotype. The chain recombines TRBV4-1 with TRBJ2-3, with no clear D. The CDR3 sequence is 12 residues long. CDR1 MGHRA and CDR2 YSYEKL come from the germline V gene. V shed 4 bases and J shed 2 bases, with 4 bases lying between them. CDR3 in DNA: TGCGCCAGCAGCCGGAACACAGATACGCAGTATTTT. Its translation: CASSRNTDTQYF.

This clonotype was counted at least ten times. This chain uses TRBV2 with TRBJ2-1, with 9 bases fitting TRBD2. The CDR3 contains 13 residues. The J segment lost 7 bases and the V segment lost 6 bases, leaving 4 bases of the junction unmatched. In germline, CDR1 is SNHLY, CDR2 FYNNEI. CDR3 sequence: CASRLAGENEQFF. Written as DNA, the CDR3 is TGTGCCAGCAGGTTAGCGGGAGAGAATGAGCAGTTCTTC.

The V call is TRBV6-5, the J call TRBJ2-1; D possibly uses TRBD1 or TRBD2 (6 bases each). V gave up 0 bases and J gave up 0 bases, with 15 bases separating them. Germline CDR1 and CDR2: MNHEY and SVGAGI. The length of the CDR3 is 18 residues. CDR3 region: CASSYSISGDISYNEQFF. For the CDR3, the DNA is TGTGCCAGCAGTTACTCGATTTCGGGGGACATCTCCTACAATGAGCAGTTCTTC.

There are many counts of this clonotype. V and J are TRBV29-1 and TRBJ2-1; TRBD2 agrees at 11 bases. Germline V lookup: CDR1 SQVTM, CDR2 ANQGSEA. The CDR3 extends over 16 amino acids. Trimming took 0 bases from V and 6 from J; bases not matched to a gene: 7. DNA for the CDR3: TGCAGCGTTGAAGATAGATCTAGCGGGAGGATCAATGAGCAGTTCTTC. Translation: CSVEDRSSGRINEQFF.